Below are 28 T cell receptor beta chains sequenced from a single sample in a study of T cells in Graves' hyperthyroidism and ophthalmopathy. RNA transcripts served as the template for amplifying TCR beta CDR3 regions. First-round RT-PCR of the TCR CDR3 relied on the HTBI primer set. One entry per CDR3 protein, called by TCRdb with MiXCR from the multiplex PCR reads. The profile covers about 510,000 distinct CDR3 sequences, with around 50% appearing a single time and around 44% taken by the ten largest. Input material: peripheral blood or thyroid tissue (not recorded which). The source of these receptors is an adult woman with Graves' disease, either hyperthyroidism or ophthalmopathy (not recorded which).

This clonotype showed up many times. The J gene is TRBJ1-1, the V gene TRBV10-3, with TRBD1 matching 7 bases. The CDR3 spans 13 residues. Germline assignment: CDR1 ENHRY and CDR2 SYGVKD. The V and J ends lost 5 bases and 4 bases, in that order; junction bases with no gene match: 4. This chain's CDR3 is CAISTTGTTEAFF. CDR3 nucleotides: TGTGCCATCAGTACGACAGGGACCACTGAAGCTTTCTTT.

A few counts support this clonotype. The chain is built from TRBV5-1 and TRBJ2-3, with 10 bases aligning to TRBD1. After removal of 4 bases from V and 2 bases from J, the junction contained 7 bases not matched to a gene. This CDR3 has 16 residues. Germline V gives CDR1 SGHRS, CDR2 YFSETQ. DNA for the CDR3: TGCGCCAGCAGCGCCGGGACAGGGGTTTACACAGATACGCAGTATTTT. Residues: CASSAGTGVYTDTQYF.

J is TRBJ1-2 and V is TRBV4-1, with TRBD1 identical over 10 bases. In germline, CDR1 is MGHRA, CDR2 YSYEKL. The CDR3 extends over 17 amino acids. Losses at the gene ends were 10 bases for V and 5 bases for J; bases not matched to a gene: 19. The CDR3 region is CATALSGTGVRGYGYTF. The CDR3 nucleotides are TGCGCCACCGCCTTAAGCGGGACAGGGGTCCGAGGGTATGGCTACACCTTC.

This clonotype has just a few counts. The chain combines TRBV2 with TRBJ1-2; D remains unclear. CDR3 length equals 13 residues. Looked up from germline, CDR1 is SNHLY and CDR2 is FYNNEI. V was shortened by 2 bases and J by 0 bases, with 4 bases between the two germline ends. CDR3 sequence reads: CASSELANYGYTF. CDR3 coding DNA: TGTGCCAGCAGTGAATTGGCTAACTATGGCTACACCTTC.

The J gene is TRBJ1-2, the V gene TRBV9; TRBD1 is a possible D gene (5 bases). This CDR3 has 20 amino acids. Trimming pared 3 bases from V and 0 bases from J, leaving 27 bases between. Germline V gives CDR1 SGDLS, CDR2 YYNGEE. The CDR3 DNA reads TGTGCCAGCAGCGGACGCCGAGGGGCTATCCGATCGTTGACTAACTATGGCTACACCTTC. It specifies CASSGRRGAIRSLTNYGYTF.

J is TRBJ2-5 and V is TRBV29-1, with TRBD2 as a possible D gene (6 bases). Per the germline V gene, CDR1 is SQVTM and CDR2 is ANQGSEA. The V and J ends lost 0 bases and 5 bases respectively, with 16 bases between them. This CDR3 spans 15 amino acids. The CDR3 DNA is TGCAGCGTTGAAGATCCTAGTCGGGGGTTGGAGACCCAGTACTTC. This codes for CSVEDPSRGLETQYF.

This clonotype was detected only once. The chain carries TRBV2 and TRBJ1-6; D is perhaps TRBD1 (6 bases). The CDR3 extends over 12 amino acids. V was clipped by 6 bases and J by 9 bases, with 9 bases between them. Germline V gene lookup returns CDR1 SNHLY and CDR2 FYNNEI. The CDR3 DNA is TGTGCCAGCAGGGAACAGGGTTCACCCCTCCACTTT. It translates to CASREQGSPLHF. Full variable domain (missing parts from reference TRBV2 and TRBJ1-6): EPEVTQTPSHQVTQMGQEVILRCVPISNHLYFYWYRQILGQKVEFLVSFYNNEISEKSEIFDDQFSVERPDGSNFTLKIRSTKLEDSAMYFCASREQGSPLHFGNGTRLTVT.

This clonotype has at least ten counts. The CDR3 DNA reads as TGTGCCAGTAGTATACCGGGTAACCGAAACACCATATATTTT. Translation gives CASSIPGNRNTIYF. The chain has TRBV19 and TRBJ1-3, with D unclear. V lost 2 bases and J lost 5, with 10 bases in between. CDR1 is LNHDA, CDR2 SQIVND, per germline (reference sequence). The CDR3 length is 14 residues.

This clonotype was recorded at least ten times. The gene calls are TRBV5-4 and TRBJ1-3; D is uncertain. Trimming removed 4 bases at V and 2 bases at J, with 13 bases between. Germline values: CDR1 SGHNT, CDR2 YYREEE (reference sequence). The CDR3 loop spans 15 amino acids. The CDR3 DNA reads TGTGCCAGCAGCGCCGGACTGTCGACTGGAAACACCATATATTTT. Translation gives CASSAGLSTGNTIYF.

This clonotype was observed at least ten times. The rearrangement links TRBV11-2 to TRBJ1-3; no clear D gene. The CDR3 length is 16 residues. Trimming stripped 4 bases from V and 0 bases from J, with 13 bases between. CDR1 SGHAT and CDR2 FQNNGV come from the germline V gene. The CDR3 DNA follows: TGTGCCAGCAGCTCCCTTCGGACGGACTCTGGAAACACCATATATTTT. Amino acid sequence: CASSSLRTDSGNTIYF. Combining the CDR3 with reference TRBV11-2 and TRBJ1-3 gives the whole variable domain EAGVAQSPRYKIIEKRQSVAFWCNPISGHATLYWYQQILGQGPKLLIQFQNNGVVDDSQLPKDRFSAERLKGVDSTLKIQPAKLEDSAVYLCASSSLRTDSGNTIYFGEGSWLTVV.

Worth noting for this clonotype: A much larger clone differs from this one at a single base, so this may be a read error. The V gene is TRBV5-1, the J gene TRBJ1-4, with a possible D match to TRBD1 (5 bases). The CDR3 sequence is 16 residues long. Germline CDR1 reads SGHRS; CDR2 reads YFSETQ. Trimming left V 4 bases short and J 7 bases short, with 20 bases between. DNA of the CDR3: TGCGCCAGCAGCGTCTTCACAGTTGGTGGGGGTGAAAAACTGTTTTTT. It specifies CASSVFTVGGGEKLFF.

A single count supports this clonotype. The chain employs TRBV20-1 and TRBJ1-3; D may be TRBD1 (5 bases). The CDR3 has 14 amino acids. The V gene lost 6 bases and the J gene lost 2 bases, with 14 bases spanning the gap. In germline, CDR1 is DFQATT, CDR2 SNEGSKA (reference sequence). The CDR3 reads CSAHGVGAGNTIYF. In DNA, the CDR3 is TGCAGTGCACACGGTGTAGGGGCTGGAAACACCATATATTTT.

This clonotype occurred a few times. DNA for the CDR3: TGCAGCGTGTGGTGGTCCCAAGAGACCCAGTACTTC. Amino acids: CSVWWSQETQYF. The V and J genes are TRBV29-1 and TRBJ2-5; D call uncertain. Germline V gives CDR1 SQVTM, CDR2 ANQGSEA. This CDR3 region has 12 residues. Trimming stripped 6 bases from V and 1 base from J, with 9 bases between. The full variable domain, its missing parts supplied by reference TRBV29-1 and TRBJ2-5, is SAVISQKPSRDICQRGTSLTIQCQVDSQVTMMFWYRQQPGQSLTLIATANQGSEATYESGFVIDKFPISRPNLTFSTLTVSNMSPEDSSIYLCSVWWSQETQYFGPGTRLLVL.

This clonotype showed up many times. The CDR3 is CASSQADYSNQPQHF. The DNA for the CDR3 is TGCGCCAGCAGCCAAGCAGATTATAGCAATCAGCCCCAGCATTTT. The V gene is TRBV4-1, the J gene TRBJ1-5; D remains unclear. With 1 base removed from V and 0 bases from J, the gap between germline ends came to 7 bases. Germline assignment: CDR1 MGHRA and CDR2 YSYEKL. This CDR3 is built from 15 residues.

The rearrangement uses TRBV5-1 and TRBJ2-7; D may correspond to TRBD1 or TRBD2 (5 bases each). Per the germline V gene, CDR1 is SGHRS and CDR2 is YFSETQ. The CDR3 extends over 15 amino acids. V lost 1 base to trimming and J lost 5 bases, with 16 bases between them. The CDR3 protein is CASSLREGARDEQYF. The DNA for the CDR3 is TGCGCCAGCAGCTTGAGGGAAGGGGCGAGGGACGAGCAGTACTTC.

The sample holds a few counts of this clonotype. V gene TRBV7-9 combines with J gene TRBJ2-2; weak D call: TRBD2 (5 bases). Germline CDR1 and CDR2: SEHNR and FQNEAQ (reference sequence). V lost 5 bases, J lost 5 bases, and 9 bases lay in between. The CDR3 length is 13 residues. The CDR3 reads CASSPERTGELFF. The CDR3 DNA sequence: TGTGCCAGCAGCCCCGAGCGGACCGGGGAGCTGTTTTTT.

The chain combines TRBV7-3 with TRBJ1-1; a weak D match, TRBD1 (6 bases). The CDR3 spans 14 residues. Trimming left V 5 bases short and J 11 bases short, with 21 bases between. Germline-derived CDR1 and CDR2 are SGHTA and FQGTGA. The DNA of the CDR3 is TGTGCCAGCAGCCCGACCGGGACACCAGAGGTTGCTTTCTTT. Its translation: CASSPTGTPEVAFF.

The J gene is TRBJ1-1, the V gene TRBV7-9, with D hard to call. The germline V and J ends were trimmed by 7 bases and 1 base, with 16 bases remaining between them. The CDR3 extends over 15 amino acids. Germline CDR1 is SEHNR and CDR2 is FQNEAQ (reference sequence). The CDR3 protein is CASIPKTDPNTEAFF. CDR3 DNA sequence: TGTGCCAGCATCCCCAAGACGGATCCGAACACTGAAGCTTTCTTT.

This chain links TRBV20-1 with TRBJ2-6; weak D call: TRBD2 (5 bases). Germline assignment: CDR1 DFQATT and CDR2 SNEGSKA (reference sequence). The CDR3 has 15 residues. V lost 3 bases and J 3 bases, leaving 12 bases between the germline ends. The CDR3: CSASRGAGGANVLTF. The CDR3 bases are TGCAGTGCTAGCCGGGGAGCAGGTGGGGCCAACGTCCTGACTTTC.

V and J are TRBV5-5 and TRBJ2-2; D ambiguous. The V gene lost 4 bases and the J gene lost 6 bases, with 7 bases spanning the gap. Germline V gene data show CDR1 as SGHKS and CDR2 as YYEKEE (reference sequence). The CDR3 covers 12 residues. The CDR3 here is CASSSWPGELFF. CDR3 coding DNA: TGTGCCAGCAGCAGCTGGCCCGGGGAGCTGTTTTTT.

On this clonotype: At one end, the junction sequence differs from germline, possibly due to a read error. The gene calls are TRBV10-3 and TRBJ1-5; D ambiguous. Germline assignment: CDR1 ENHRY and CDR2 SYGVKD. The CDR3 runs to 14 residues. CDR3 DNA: TGTGCCAGCAGTTACTCGAGGGCGGGTCAGCCCCAGCATTTT. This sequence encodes CASSYSRAGQPQHF.

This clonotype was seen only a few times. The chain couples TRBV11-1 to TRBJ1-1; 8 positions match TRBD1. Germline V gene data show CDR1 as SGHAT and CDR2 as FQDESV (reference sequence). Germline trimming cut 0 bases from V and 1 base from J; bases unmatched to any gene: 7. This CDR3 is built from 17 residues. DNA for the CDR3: TGTGCCAGCAGCTTAGCTCCAGGACAGGGCGGGAACACTGAAGCTTTCTTT. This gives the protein CASSLAPGQGGNTEAFF.

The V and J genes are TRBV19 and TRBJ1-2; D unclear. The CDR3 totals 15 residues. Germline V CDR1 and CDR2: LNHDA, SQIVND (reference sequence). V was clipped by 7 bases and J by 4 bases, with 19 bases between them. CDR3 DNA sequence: TGTGCCAGTACCCAAAGACAATTCCTCTCCTATGGCTACACCTTC. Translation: CASTQRQFLSYGYTF.

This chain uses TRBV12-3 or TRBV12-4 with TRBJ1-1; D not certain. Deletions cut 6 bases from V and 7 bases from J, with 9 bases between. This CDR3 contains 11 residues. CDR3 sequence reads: CASSVLGEAFF. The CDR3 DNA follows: TGTGCCAGCAGCGTACTTGGTGAAGCTTTCTTT.

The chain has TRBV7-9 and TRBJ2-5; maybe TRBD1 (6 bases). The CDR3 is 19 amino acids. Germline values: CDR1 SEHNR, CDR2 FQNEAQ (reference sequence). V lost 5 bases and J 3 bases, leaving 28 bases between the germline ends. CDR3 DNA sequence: TGTGCCAGCAGCAAGCAGAGGGGCGCGGACTCAAGGGGGAAAGAGACCCAGTACTTC. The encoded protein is CASSKQRGADSRGKETQYF.

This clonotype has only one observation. CDR3 in amino acids: CASSQEAASKTQYF. For the CDR3, the DNA is TGTGCCAGCAGCCAAGAAGCGGCCTCAAAGACCCAGTACTTC. The J gene is TRBJ2-5, the V gene TRBV7-8; possible D gene TRBD2, 5 bases. Germline V gene sequence: CDR1 SGHVS, CDR2 FQNEAQ. V lost 5 bases to trimming and J lost 6 bases, with 16 bases between them. CDR3 size: 14 residues.

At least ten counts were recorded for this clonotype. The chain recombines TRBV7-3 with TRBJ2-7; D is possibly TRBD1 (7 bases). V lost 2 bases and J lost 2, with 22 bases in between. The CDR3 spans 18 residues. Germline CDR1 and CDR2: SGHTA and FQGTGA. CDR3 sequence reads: CASSLQGGSTGIPYEQYF. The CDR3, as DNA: TGTGCCAGCAGCTTACAGGGGGGCTCAACAGGGATTCCCTACGAGCAGTACTTC. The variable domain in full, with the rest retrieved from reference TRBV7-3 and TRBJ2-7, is GAGVSQTPSNKVTEKGKYVELRCDPISGHTALYWYRQSLGQGPEFLIYFQGTGAADDSGLPNDRFFAVRPEGSVSTLKIQRTERGDSAVYLCASSLQGGSTGIPYEQYFGPGTRLTVT.

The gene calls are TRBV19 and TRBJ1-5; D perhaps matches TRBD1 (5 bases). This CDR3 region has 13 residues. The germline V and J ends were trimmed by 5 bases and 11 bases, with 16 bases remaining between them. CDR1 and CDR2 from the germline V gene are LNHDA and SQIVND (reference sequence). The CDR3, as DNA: TGTGCCAGTAGTGCCCTTTCACAGGTCTCCCAGCATTTT. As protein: CASSALSQVSQHF.